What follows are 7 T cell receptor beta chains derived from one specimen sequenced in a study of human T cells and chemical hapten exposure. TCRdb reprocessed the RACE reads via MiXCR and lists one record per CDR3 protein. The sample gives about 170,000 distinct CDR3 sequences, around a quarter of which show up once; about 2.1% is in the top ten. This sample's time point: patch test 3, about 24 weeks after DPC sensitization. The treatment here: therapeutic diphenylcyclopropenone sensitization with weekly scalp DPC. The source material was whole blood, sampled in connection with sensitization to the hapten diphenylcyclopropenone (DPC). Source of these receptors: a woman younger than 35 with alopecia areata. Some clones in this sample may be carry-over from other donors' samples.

In DNA form, the CDR3 reads TGTGCCATCGGGAGCGGCCCTGGGGCCAACGTCCTGACTTTC. Translated, it gives CAIGSGPGANVLTF. The V call is TRBV7-9, the J call TRBJ2-6; weak D call: TRBD2 (6 bases). Deletions cut 10 bases from V and 2 bases from J, with 12 bases between. The germline V gene encodes CDR1 SEHNR and CDR2 FQNEAQ (reference sequence). The CDR3 runs to 14 residues. The whole variable domain, filled in from reference TRBV7-9 and TRBJ2-6, reads DTGVSQNPRHKITKRGQNVTFRCDPISEHNRLYWYRQTLGQGPEFLTYFQNEAQLEKSRLLSDRFSAERPKGSFSTLEIQRTEQGDSAMYLCAIGSGPGANVLTFGAGSRLTVL.

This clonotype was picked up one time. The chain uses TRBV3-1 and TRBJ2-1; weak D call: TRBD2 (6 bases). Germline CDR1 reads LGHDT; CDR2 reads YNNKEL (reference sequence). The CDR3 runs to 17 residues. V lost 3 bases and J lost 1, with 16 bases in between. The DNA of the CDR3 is TGTGCCAGCAGCCAGCCCCGGGGGATTGGGTCCTACAATGAGCAGTTCTTC. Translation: CASSQPRGIGSYNEQFF.

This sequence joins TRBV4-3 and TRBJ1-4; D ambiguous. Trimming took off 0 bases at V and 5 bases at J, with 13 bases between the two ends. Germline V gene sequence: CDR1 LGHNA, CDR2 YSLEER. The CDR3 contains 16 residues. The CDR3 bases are TGCGCCAGCAGCCAAGATATTGGCCCAGGCAATGAAAAACTGTTTTTT. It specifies CASSQDIGPGNEKLFF.

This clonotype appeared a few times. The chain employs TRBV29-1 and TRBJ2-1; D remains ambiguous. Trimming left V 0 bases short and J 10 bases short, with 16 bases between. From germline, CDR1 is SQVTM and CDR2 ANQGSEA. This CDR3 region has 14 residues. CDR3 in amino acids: CSVEEGSRPSEQFF. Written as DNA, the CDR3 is TGCAGCGTTGAAGAAGGGTCCCGGCCCAGCGAGCAGTTCTTC.

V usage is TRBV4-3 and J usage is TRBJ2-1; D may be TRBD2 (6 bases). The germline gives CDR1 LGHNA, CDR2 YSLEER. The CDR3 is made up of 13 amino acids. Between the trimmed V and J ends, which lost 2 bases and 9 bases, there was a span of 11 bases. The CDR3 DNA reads TGCGCCAGCAGCCAATCAACTAGCCTTGAGCAGTTCTTC. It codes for CASSQSTSLEQFF.

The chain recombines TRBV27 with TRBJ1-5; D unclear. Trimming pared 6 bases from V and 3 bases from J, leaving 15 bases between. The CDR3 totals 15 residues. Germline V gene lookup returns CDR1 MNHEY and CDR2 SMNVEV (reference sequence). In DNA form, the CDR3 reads TGTGCCAGCAGGCCCATGGTGGGGTACAATCAGCCCCAGCATTTT. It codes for CASRPMVGYNQPQHF.

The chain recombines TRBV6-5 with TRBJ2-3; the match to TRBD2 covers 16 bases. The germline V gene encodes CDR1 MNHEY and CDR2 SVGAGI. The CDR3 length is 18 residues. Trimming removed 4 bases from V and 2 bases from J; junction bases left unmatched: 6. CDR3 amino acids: CASSSPGLAGGPTDTQYF. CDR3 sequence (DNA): TGTGCCAGCAGTTCTCCGGGACTAGCGGGGGGGCCCACAGATACGCAGTATTTT.